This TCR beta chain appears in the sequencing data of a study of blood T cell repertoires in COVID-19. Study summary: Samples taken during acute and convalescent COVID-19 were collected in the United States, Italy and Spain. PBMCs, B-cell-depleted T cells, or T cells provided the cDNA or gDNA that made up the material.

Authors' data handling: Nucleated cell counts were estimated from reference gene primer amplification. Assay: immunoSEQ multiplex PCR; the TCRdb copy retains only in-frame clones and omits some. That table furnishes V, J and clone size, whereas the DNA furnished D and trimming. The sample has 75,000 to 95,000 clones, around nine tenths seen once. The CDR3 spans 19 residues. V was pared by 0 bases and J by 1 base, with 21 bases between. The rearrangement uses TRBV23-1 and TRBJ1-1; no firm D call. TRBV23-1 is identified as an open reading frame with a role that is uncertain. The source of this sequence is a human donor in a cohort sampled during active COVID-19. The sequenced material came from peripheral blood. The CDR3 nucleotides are TGCGCCAGCAGTCAATCGAGGGCTGTTTTACAGAGGAAGAACACTGAAGCTTTCTTT. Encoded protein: CASSQSRAVLQRKNTEAFF.